These 17 T cell receptor beta chains share one sample of origin, sequenced in a study of beta chain features in type 1 diabetes (dated by TCRdb to 2016 to 2019). Overall study outcomes, separate from this receptor: In all four CD4+ subsets, TCRB CDR3 length was moderately but significantly shorter in type 1 diabetes patients.

No antigen is known for these receptors. Library preparation employed the immunoSEQ multiplex PCR assay. The High Capacity cDNA Reverse Transcription Kit was used to reverse transcribe all of the isolated RNA, meaning that expressed TCRB transcripts were what got sequenced. TCRdb obtained this table from immuneACCESS and retained in-frame rearrangements with V and J assigned. These tables miss some clones; where compared with another copy, unresolved V genes account for less than half of the shortfall, and the remainder is unexplained. Within this sample are some 240,000 clones, with 16% of them counted one time only. Of the sample, more than 0.075% falls within the top ten clones. Sequencing input: naive CD4+ T cells from blood. Per the publication, the cell subset or site label means: true naive CD4+ T cells. These receptors were taken from a man aged 25 to 40 with type 1 diabetes.

This clone came up a few times. This chain connects TRBV4-1 to TRBJ2-6, with D perhaps TRBD1 (6 bases). V was pared by 6 bases and J by 3 bases, with 9 bases between. The CDR3 has 14 amino acids. CDR1 is MGHRA and CDR2 is YSYEKL in the germline V gene. In nucleotides, the CDR3 is TGCGCCAGCAGAACAGGGATTGGGGCCAACGTCCTGACTTTC. Residues: CASRTGIGANVLTF.

Only a few counts were recorded for this clone. CDR3 in DNA: TGTGCCAGCAGCTTAAGGGTACGGGGACTAGTCTACAATGAGCAGTTCTTC. Its protein product is CASSLRVRGLVYNEQFF. The rearrangement joins TRBV13 to TRBJ2-1, with TRBD2 matching 8 bases. The CDR3 runs to 17 residues. The germline V gene encodes CDR1 PRHDT and CDR2 FYEKMQ (reference sequence). V shed 2 bases, J shed 3 bases, and the junction held 9 bases outside the gene matches.

J is TRBJ2-3 and V is TRBV5-6; D gene uncertain. V was shortened by 1 base and J by 4 bases, with 10 bases between the two germline ends. This CDR3 is built from 14 residues. Germline values: CDR1 SGHDT, CDR2 YYEEEE. The CDR3 DNA follows: TGTGCCAGCAGCTTGTCTTTGTCGGCAGATACGCAGTATTTT. Translating it yields CASSLSLSADTQYF.

The V and J genes are TRBV30 and TRBJ2-1; D uncertain. The length of the CDR3 is 12 residues. Trimming left V 3 bases short and J 0 bases short, with 3 bases between. Germline-derived CDR1 and CDR2 are GTSNPN and SVGIG (reference sequence). The CDR3 DNA sequence: TGTGCCTGGAGGGGCTCCTACAATGAGCAGTTCTTC. It specifies CAWRGSYNEQFF.

This clone was seen only a few times. This chain joins TRBV28 and TRBJ1-5, with a possible D match to TRBD1 (5 bases). CDR3 size: 13 residues. Between the trimmed V and J ends, which lost 5 bases and 5 bases, there was a span of 10 bases. Germline CDR1 is MDHEN and CDR2 is SYDVKM. CDR3 nucleotide sequence: TGTGCCAGCAGTGGGCGCAGGGATCAGCCCCAGCATTTT. As protein: CASSGRRDQPQHF.

The gene calls are TRBV2 and TRBJ2-1, with 9 bases identical to TRBD2. The germline gives CDR1 SNHLY, CDR2 FYNNEI. V lost 6 bases, J lost 1 base, and 4 bases stayed unmatched. The CDR3 extends over 15 amino acids. The CDR3 reads CASRGTSGSYNEQFF. The CDR3, as DNA: TGTGCCAGCAGGGGTACTAGCGGGTCCTACAATGAGCAGTTCTTC.

The chain links TRBV18 to TRBJ1-1; weak D call: TRBD1 (6 bases). The V and J ends lost 1 base and 10 bases respectively, with 10 bases between them. Germline V gene data show CDR1 as KGHSH and CDR2 as LQKENI. CDR3 length: 12 residues. The DNA of the CDR3 is TGTGCCAGCTCACCACGTGAAGGGGGAGCTTTCTTT. This codes for CASSPREGGAFF.

The chain carries TRBV25-1 and TRBJ2-3; 9 nucleotides agree with TRBD2. From germline, CDR1 is MGHDK and CDR2 SYGVNS. The trim removed 2 bases at V and 4 bases at J, leaving 7 bases unmatched. This CDR3 is 16 amino acids long. The CDR3 protein is CASSERGLASADTQYF. DNA for the CDR3: TGTGCCAGCAGTGAAAGAGGACTAGCGAGCGCAGATACGCAGTATTTT.

This clone appeared a few times. The chain employs TRBV9 and TRBJ2-6, with unresolved D. V lost 1 base, J lost 9 bases, and 8 bases lay in between. The CDR3 is 13 residues long. Germline V gene sequence: CDR1 SGDLS, CDR2 YYNGEE. The CDR3 region is CASSVQSLNVLTF. As DNA, the CDR3 is TGTGCCAGCAGCGTACAATCCCTCAACGTCCTGACTTTC.

The chain has TRBV28 and TRBJ2-7, with D perhaps TRBD2 (7 bases). CDR1 is MDHEN and CDR2 is SYDVKM in the germline V gene. The CDR3 contains 14 residues. Trimming took 7 bases from V and 7 from J, leaving 20 bases between them. The chain's CDR3 is CASNLWIGGGEQYF. CDR3 nucleotide sequence: TGTGCCAGCAACCTATGGATAGGGGGAGGGGAGCAGTACTTC. Drawing the rest from reference TRBV28 and TRBJ2-7, the complete variable domain is DVKVTQSSRYLVKRTGEKVFLECVQDMDHENMFWYRQDPGLGLRLIYFSYDVKMKEKGDIPEGYSVSREKKERFSLILESASTNQTSMYLCASNLWIGGGEQYFGPGTRLTVT.

The CDR3: CASSAGRVRNEQFF. The CDR3 nucleotides are TGTGCCAGCAGTGCTGGACGGGTACGGAATGAGCAGTTCTTC. The chain has TRBV6-5 and TRBJ2-1; D remains unclear. The germline CDR1 and CDR2 sequences are MNHEY and SVGAGI. The germline V and J ends were trimmed by 5 bases and 7 bases, with 15 bases remaining between them. The CDR3 consists of 14 residues.

This clone showed up just a few times. The chain is built from TRBV29-1 and TRBJ2-5; D possibly uses TRBD1 or TRBD2 (5 bases each). The CDR3 has 12 amino acids. Trimming cost V 8 bases and J 5 bases, with 15 bases left between them. CDR1 and CDR2 (germline): SQVTM, ANQGSEA. DNA for the CDR3: TGCAGCCCTAGGGACCTGACGGAGACCCAGTACTTC. Residues: CSPRDLTETQYF.

This chain connects TRBV9 to TRBJ2-5; maybe TRBD2 (6 bases). V dropped 0 bases and J dropped 2 bases, with 14 bases sitting between them. Germline CDR1 is SGDLS and CDR2 is YYNGEE. The CDR3 covers 16 residues. The CDR3 region has the DNA TGTGCCAGCAGCGTAGGGGTCGGGAGCGCTCAAGAGACCCAGTACTTC. Translation: CASSVGVGSAQETQYF. Looking up the rest from reference TRBV9 and TRBJ2-5 gives the full variable domain: DSGVTQTPKHLITATGQRVTLRCSPRSGDLSVYWYQQSLDQGLQFLIQYYNGEERAKGNILERFSAQQFPDLHSELNLSSLELGDSALYFCASSVGVGSAQETQYFGPGTRLLVL.

This clone was counted a few times. V and J are TRBV5-1 and TRBJ2-5, with D unresolved. Trimming took off 3 bases at V and 2 bases at J, with 17 bases between the two ends. The CDR3 loop spans 16 amino acids. Germline V lookup: CDR1 SGHRS, CDR2 YFSETQ. The CDR3 nucleotides read TGCGCCAGCAGCTCCTTCGCCCGGGTTGGGCAAGAGACCCAGTACTTC. Residues: CASSSFARVGQETQYF.

The table lists this clone with a few counts. V gene TRBV30 combines with J gene TRBJ2-1, with TRBD2 matching over 9 bases. J lost 1 base, V lost 5 bases, and 9 bases had no gene match. CDR3 length: 16 residues. The germline CDR1 and CDR2 sequences are GTSNPN and SVGIG (reference sequence). The CDR3 DNA reads as TGTGCCTGGTCTCCCGGACTAGCGATTTCCTACAATGAGCAGTTCTTC. This codes for CAWSPGLAISYNEQFF.

The sample holds a few counts of this clone. The rearrangement joins TRBV7-2 to TRBJ2-2; D may be TRBD1 (6 bases). Germline V lookup: CDR1 SGHTA, CDR2 FQGNSA. The CDR3 has 15 residues. Trimming shortened V by 3 bases and J by 5 bases, and 13 bases separated the two germline ends. In nucleotides, the CDR3 is TGTGCCAGCAGCTTTACAGGGAGATCGACCGGGGAGCTGTTTTTT. This gives the protein CASSFTGRSTGELFF. The full variable domain, with the rest looked up from reference TRBV7-2 and TRBJ2-2, is GAGVSQSPSNKVTEKGKDVELRCDPISGHTALYWYRQSLGQGLEFLIYFQGNSAPDKSGLPSDRFSAERTGGSVSTLTIQRTQQEDSAVYLCASSFTGRSTGELFFGEGSRLTVL.

This clone has only a few counts. The chain is built from TRBV14 and TRBJ2-7; 7 bases line up with TRBD2. CDR1 SGHDN and CDR2 FVKESK come from the germline V gene. J lost 1 base, V lost 3 bases, and 6 bases had no gene match. This CDR3 is 15 amino acids long. For the CDR3, the DNA is TGTGCCAGCAGCCATGTTCTAGCGGCGTCCTACGAGCAGTACTTC. It encodes CASSHVLAASYEQYF.